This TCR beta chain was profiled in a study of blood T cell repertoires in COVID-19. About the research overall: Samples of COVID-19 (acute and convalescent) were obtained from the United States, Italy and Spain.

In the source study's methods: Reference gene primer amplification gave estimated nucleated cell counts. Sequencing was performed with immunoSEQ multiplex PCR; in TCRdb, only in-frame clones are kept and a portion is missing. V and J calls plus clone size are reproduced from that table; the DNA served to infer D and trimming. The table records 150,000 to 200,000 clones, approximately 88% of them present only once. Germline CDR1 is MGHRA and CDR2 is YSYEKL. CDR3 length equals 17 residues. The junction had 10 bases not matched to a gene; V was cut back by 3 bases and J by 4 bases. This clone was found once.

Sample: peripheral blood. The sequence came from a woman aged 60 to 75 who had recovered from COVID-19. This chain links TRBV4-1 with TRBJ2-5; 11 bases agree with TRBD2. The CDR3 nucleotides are TGCGCCAGCAGCCACCTTACTAGCGGGGGACGTCCAGAGACCCAGTACTTC. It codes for CASSHLTSGGRPETQYF.